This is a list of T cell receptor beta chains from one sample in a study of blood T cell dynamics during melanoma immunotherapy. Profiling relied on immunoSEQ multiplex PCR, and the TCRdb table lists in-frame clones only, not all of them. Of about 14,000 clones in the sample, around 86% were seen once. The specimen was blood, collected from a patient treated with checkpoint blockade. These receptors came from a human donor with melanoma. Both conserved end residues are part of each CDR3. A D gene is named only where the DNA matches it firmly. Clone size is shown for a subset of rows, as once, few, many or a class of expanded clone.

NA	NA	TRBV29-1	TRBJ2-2	TGCAGCGTTGGGGCAGGGACGGGTGTGTCGGGGGAGCTGTTTTTT	CSVGAGTGVSGELFF
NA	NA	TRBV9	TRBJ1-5	TGTGCCAGCAGCGCCTTACTTCCCCCGGGACACCAACCGGATAGCAATCAGCCCCAGCATTTT	CASSALLPPGHQPDSNQPQHF
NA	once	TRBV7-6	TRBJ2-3	TGTGCCAGCAGCACCTTCACAGATACGCAGTATTTT	CASSTFTDTQYF
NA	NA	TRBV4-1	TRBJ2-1	TGCGCCAGCAGCCAAGATCGCCTAGCCTACAATGAGCAGTTCTTC	CASSQDRLAYNEQFF
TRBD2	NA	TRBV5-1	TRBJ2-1	TGCGCCAGCAGCTTGGGGACTAGCGGGGGATATGAGCAGTTCTTC	CASSLGTSGGYEQFF
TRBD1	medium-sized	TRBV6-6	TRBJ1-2	TGTGCCAGCAGTCCGGAGGGGGCCCGCCTAGGCTACACCTTC	CASSPEGARLGYTF
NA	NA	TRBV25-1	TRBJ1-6	TGTGCCAGCAGTGAAGGGAGTTTAGGCAATTCACCCCTCCACTTT	CASSEGSLGNSPLHF
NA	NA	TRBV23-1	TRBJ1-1	TGCGCCAGCAGTCAATCCTCGCAGGAGTCAAGCACTGAAGCTTTCTTT	CASSQSSQESSTEAFF
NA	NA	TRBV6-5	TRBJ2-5	TGTGCCAGCAGTTATTCACCCGTCCGGGGCCAAGAGACCCAGTACTTC	CASSYSPVRGQETQYF
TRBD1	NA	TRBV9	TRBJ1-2	TGTGCCAGCAGCTTGACAGGGGGCGCGGGGACTAACTATGGCTACACCTTC	CASSLTGGAGTNYGYTF
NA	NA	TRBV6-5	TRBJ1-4	TGTGCCAGCAGTTCCCGGGACAATGAAAAACTGTTTTTT	CASSSRDNEKLFF
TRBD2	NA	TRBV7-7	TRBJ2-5	TGTGCCAGCAGCCGATCTAGCGGGGCGATCCAAGAGACCCAGTACTTC	CASSRSSGAIQETQYF
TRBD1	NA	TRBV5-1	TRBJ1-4	TGCGCCAGCTGCTGGGACAGTGCAACTAATGAAAAACTGTTTTTT	CASCWDSATNEKLFF
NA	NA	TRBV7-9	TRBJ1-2	TGTGCCAGCAGCTTTGGGGGGCGCGGTAATGGCTACACCTTC	CASSFGGRGNGYTF
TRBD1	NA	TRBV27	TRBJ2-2	TGTGCCAGCAGTTTGGGACCAGGGGGCATCGGGGAGCTGTTTTTT	CASSLGPGGIGELFF
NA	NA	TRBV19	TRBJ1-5	TGTGCCAGCAGAGGAGGAGGGGAAGTCAATCAGCCCCAGCATTTT	CASRGGGEVNQPQHF
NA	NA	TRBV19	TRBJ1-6	TGTGCCAGTAGTGGCTCATTCTTCGCTAATTCACCCCTCCACTTT	CASSGSFFANSPLHF
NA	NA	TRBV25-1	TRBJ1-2	TGTGCCAGCAAGGGGAGGCCTAACTATGGCTACACCTTC	CASKGRPNYGYTF
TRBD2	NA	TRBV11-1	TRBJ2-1	TGTGCCAGCAGCTCATCGGGGACTAGATTTTATGAGCAGTTCTTC	CASSSSGTRFYEQFF
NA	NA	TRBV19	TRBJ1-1	TGTGCCAGTAGTATGAGGGGAGGCACTGAAGCTTTCTTT	CASSMRGGTEAFF
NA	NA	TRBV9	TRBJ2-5	TGTGCCAGCAGCGTATCCGGGATGATGGGCCAAGAGACCCAGTACTTC	CASSVSGMMGQETQYF
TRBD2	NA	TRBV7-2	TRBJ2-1	TGTGCCAGCAGCTTAGCGCAGGCTAGCGGGGGTCGCTCCTACAATGAGCAGTTCTTC	CASSLAQASGGRSYNEQFF
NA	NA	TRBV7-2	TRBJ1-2	TGTGCCAGCAGCTTAGATGTGGGCAGGGGCCTTCTAGATGGCTACACCTTC	CASSLDVGRGLLDGYTF
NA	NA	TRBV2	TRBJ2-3	TGTGCCAGCAGTGAGAACGGCGTAGTCACAGATACGCAGTATTTT	CASSENGVVTDTQYF
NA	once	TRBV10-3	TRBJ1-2	TGTGCCATCAGGGGAGGAGGGGACACCAATAACTATGGCTACACCTTC	CAIRGGGDTNNYGYTF
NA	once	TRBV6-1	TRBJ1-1	TGTGCCAGCAGTGAAACCCCCTTAAGTACTGAAGCTTTCTTT	CASSETPLSTEAFF
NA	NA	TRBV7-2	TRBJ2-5	TGTGCCAGCAGCTTAACGGCGGGGATTCGAGAGACCCAGTACTTC	CASSLTAGIRETQYF
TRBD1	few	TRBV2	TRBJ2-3	TGTGCCAGCAGCCGACAGGGGGAGGGGACAGATACGCAGTATTTT	CASSRQGEGTDTQYF
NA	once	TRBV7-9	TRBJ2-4	TGTGCCAGCAGCTTAGGGGGGGATCCCAGAAACATTCAGTACTTC	CASSLGGDPRNIQYF
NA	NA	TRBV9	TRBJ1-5	TGTGCCAGCAGCGTGGGGAGAACTTCCCCCCAGCATTTT	CASSVGRTSPQHF
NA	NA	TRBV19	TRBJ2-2	TGTGCCAGTAGTAAGGGGGGAGTAACCGGGGAGCTGTTTTTT	CASSKGGVTGELFF
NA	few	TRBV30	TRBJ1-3	TGTGCCTGGAGTGTAAGAAACACCATATATTTT	CAWSVRNTIYF
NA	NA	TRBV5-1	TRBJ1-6	TGCGCCAGTAAAGTTGACAGCTCCTATAATTCACCCCTCCACTTT	CASKVDSSYNSPLHF
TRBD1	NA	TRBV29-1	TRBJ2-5	TGCAGCGTTGTCTGGGCGCTCAAACAGGGGGAGACCCAGTACTTC	CSVVWALKQGETQYF
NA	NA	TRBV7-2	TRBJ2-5	TGTGCCAGCAGCTTAGGGGGGGGGCGTGAGACCCAGTACTTC	CASSLGGGRETQYF
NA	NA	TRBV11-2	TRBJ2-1	TGTGCCAGCAGCCCCCCCGGACCGGCCTACAATGAGCAGTTCTTC	CASSPPGPAYNEQFF
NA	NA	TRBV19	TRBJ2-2	TGTGCCAGTAGTATAGACCCCGGGGGCTACACCGGGGAGCTGTTTTTT	CASSIDPGGYTGELFF
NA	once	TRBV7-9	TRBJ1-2	TGTGCCAGCAGCCCGCGGGAGGGGTGGGGCTACACCTTC	CASSPREGWGYTF
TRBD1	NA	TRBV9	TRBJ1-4	TGTGCCAGCAGCGTGGGACAGATTAATGAAAAACTGTTTTTT	CASSVGQINEKLFF
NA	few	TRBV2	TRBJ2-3	TGTGCCAGCACATTGGGGCAGGGAAGAAGTGCGCAGTATTTT	CASTLGQGRSAQYF
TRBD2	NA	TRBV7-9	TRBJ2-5	TGTGCCAGCAGCTTTGGTAGCGGGGACCAAGAGACCCAGTACTTC	CASSFGSGDQETQYF
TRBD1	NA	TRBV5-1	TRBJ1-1	TGCGCCAGCAGCTTGGGTTCGGGACAGGGTGCGAACACTGAAGCTTTCTTT	CASSLGSGQGANTEAFF
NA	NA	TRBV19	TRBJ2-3	TGTGCCAGTAGTAGCGCCGACCCTAGCCCTAGCACAGATACGCAGTATTTT	CASSSADPSPSTDTQYF
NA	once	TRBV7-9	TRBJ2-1	TGTGCCAGCAGCCCTAGACTCAGCTCCTACAATGAGCAGTTCTTC	CASSPRLSSYNEQFF
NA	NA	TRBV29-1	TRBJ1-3	TGCAGCGTTGAAGAACCCGGGAACGCCGGAAACACCATATATTTT	CSVEEPGNAGNTIYF
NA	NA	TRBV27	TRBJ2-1	TGTGCCAGCGGAGGGCGGGGCGAGCAGTTCTTC	CASGGRGEQFF
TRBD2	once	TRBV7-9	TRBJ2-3	TGTGCCAGCAGCTTCGGACTAGCGGGGACCACAGATACGCAGTATTTT	CASSFGLAGTTDTQYF
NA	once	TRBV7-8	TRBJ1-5	TGTGCCAGCAGCTTAGATCCGGGATACGAGGGTCAGCCCCAGCATTTT	CASSLDPGYEGQPQHF
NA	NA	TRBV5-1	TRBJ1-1	TGCGCCAGCAGCCCATGGGGGGGCACGAACACTGAAGCTTTCTTT	CASSPWGGTNTEAFF
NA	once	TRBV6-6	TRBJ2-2	TGTGCCAGTAGTTGGGGGACCGGGGAGCTGTTTTTT	CASSWGTGELFF
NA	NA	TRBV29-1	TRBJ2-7	TGCAGCGTTGAAGAAAATGGGAAAGCCTACGAGCAGTACTTC	CSVEENGKAYEQYF
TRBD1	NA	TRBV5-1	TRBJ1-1	TGCGCCAGCAGCTTGGGGGACAGGGGTCAGAACACTGAAGCTTTCTTT	CASSLGDRGQNTEAFF
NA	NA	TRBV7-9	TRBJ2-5	TGTGCCAGCAGCTTAAATACCGGGGAGACCCAGTACTTC	CASSLNTGETQYF
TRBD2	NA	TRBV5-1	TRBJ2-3	TGCGCCAGCAGCTTGGGACTAGCGAGGACAGATACGCAGTATTTT	CASSLGLARTDTQYF
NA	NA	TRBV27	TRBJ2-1	TGTGCCAGCAGCAGGGATGGGGCCTACAATGAGCAGTTCTTC	CASSRDGAYNEQFF
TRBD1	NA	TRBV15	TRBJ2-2	TGTGCCACCAGCAGAGATACGGGACAGGGGGCCACCGGGGAGCTGTTTTTT	CATSRDTGQGATGELFF
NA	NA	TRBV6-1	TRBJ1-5	TGTGCCAGCAGTGAACGGGGGAAGGGGAGGCCTTATAGCAATCAGCCCCAGCATTTT	CASSERGKGRPYSNQPQHF
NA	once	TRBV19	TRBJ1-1	TGTGCCAGTAGTCCACAGGGTTCGCGGAACACTGAAGCTTTCTTT	CASSPQGSRNTEAFF
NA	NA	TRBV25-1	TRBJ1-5	TGTGCCAGCAGTGAATATGTATTCGATCAGCCCCAGCATTTT	CASSEYVFDQPQHF
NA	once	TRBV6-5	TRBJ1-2	TGTGCCAGCAGTTACAAAGGGAATGGCTACACCTTC	CASSYKGNGYTF